The 32 T cell receptor beta chains below were found in one sample sequenced in a study of cytomegalovirus exposure and HLA in healthy donors. PCR used 60 Vbeta primers and 13 Jbeta primers. The data were produced by immunoSEQ multiplex PCR, yet TCRdb's version contains in-frame clones alone and is incomplete. This sample carries about 150,000 clones, roughly 78% of them seen once, and the ten largest clones take 6.5%. The specimen sequenced was PBMCs. These receptors were collected from a man aged 40-49 years in good health and CMV-seropositive.

This chain joins TRBV19 and TRBJ2-5, with 10 bases matching TRBD2. Germline CDR1 is LNHDA and CDR2 is SQIVND (reference sequence). This CDR3 has 15 residues. V lost 4 bases, J lost 3 bases, and 5 bases stayed unmatched. The CDR3 sequence: CASSRSSGSKETQYF. The CDR3 bases are TGTGCCAGTAGTAGGTCTAGCGGGAGTAAAGAGACCCAGTACTTC.

The chain combines TRBV27 with TRBJ2-5; TRBD2 aligns across 12 bases. J lost 4 bases, V lost 5 bases, and 8 bases had no gene match. This CDR3 is 16 amino acids long. Germline lookup yields CDR1 MNHEY and CDR2 SMNVEV (reference sequence). Here the CDR3 DNA reads TGTGCCAGCAGTCCAAATCTACTAGCGGGAGGAGAGACCCAGTACTTC. Residues: CASSPNLLAGGETQYF.

The chain joins TRBV6-1 to TRBJ1-1; 10 bases match TRBD1. J lost 2 bases, V lost 3 bases, and 9 bases had no gene match. Germline lookup yields CDR1 MNHNS and CDR2 SASEGT. This CDR3 is built from 17 residues. CDR3 region: CASSDPGQGLPNTEAFF. The CDR3 DNA follows: TGTGCCAGCAGTGACCCGGGACAGGGGCTCCCAAACACTGAAGCTTTCTTT.

This chain connects TRBV6-1 to TRBJ2-3; a weak D match, TRBD2 (6 bases). CDR1 MNHNS and CDR2 SASEGT come from the germline V gene. The CDR3 is made up of 15 amino acids. The V end lost 8 bases, the J end lost 2 bases, and 17 bases lay between the germline ends. This CDR3 reads CASLRAGQNTDTQYF. As DNA, the CDR3 is TGTGCCAGCCTGAGAGCGGGTCAGAACACAGATACGCAGTATTTT.

CDR3 bases: TGTGCCAGCAGCCAAGTCGGAGGACAGGGGTCCGAGCAGTACTTC. This gives the protein CASSQVGGQGSEQYF. This chain connects TRBV14 to TRBJ2-5; 9 bases are a match to TRBD1. The J call is in doubt because the DNA end fits TRBJ2-7 better. Germline assignment: CDR1 SGHDN and CDR2 FVKESK. The CDR3 is 15 amino acids.

This chain uses TRBV14 with TRBJ1-1; 8 bases match TRBD1. The ends lost 4 bases at V and 5 bases at J; junction bases unmatched: 6. The CDR3 sequence is 14 residues long. The V gene's germline CDR1 is SGHDN and CDR2 FVKESK. CDR3 nucleotide sequence: TGTGCCAGCAGCCCCCACAGGGGGAGGACTGAAGCTTTCTTT. Protein sequence: CASSPHRGRTEAFF.

The genes are TRBV18 and TRBJ2-5, with TRBD1 identical over 8 bases. Losses at the gene ends were 3 bases for V and 11 bases for J; bases not matched to a gene: 23. CDR1 and CDR2 (germline): KGHSH, LQKENI. This CDR3 spans 18 amino acids. The CDR3 protein is CASSPSGTGTGQNRGQYF. The CDR3 DNA reads as TGTGCCAGCTCACCGTCCGGAACCGGGACAGGCCAGAATCGCGGGCAGTACTTC.

The chain combines TRBV4-2 with TRBJ1-1; no clear D. Germline V gives CDR1 LGHNA, CDR2 YNFKEQ. The V gene lost 5 bases and the J gene lost 1 base, with 11 bases spanning the gap. This CDR3 has 14 residues. Here the CDR3 reads CASSNRRENTEAFF. Written as DNA, the CDR3 is TGTGCCAGCAGCAACCGACGGGAGAACACTGAAGCTTTCTTT.

The chain carries TRBV5-6 and TRBJ2-1; 8 bases fit TRBD1. This CDR3 spans 14 amino acids. Germline values: CDR1 SGHDT, CDR2 YYEEEE. V lost 4 bases and J lost 5; bases outside the gene matches: 5. The CDR3, as DNA: TGTGCCAGCAGCCATGGGACAGGTCACAATGAGCAGTTCTTC. This encodes CASSHGTGHNEQFF.

This clone has just one count. The chain carries TRBV5-1 and TRBJ2-5, with 11 bases aligning to TRBD1. Germline CDR1 reads SGHRS; CDR2 reads YFSETQ. After removal of 3 bases from V and 2 bases from J, the junction contained 3 bases not matched to a gene. There are 15 residues in the CDR3. CDR3 in DNA: TGCGCCAGCAGCTCCCGGGACAGGGGGCAAGAGACCCAGTACTTC. This codes for CASSSRDRGQETQYF.

V usage is TRBV20-1 and J usage is TRBJ2-7; possibly TRBD1 for D (5 bases). Germline-derived CDR1 and CDR2 are DFQATT and SNEGSKA (reference sequence). Trimming shortened V by 5 bases and J by 5 bases, and 10 bases separated the two germline ends. This CDR3 contains 11 residues. CDR3 in DNA: TGCAGTGCTCTCAGGGTCCACGAGCAGTACTTC. This codes for CSALRVHEQYF.

J is TRBJ1-5 and V is TRBV19; 7 positions agree with TRBD1. CDR1 LNHDA and CDR2 SQIVND come from the germline V gene (reference sequence). The CDR3 spans 14 residues. The ends lost 6 bases at V and 2 bases at J; junction bases unmatched: 4. DNA for the CDR3: TGTGCCAGTAGCACAGGGGTACGCAATCAGCCCCAGCATTTT. This encodes CASSTGVRNQPQHF.

J is TRBJ2-2 and V is TRBV15; D remains unclear. V lost 2 bases and J lost 3, with 16 bases in between. The CDR3 extends over 17 amino acids. Germline V gene lookup returns CDR1 LNHNV and CDR2 YYDKDF (reference sequence). CDR3 region: CATSRPLGRMYTGELFF. The CDR3 nucleotides are TGTGCCACCAGCAGACCACTTGGTCGCATGTACACCGGGGAGCTGTTTTTT.

This clone was picked up one time. The chain is built from TRBV7-3 and TRBJ2-5, with TRBD1 as a possible D gene (6 bases). The V and J ends lost 1 base and 6 bases respectively, with 21 bases between them. Per germline, CDR1 SGHTA and CDR2 FQGTGA. The CDR3 runs to 17 residues. Here the CDR3 reads CASSLKSGAASPKTQYF. DNA for the CDR3: TGTGCCAGCAGCTTAAAGTCAGGGGCCGCGTCACCCAAGACCCAGTACTTC.

This clone has only a few counts. The V gene is TRBV29-1, the J gene TRBJ1-5; the D gene is possibly TRBD1 (5 bases). Germline lookup yields CDR1 SQVTM and CDR2 ANQGSEA. Trimming took off 2 bases at V and 5 bases at J, with 19 bases between the two ends. The CDR3 is made up of 16 amino acids. The CDR3 DNA reads as TGCAGCGTTGAATCGGAGCGGGGGAGCCAACATCAGCCCCAGCATTTT. Translation gives CSVESERGSQHQPQHF.

This chain connects TRBV29-1 to TRBJ2-5; 8 bases align to TRBD1. The J call may be in error: the DNA end matches TRBJ2-7 better. The germline gives CDR1 SQVTM, CDR2 ANQGSEA. The CDR3 has 14 amino acids. CDR3: CSVARTGPSYEQYF. CDR3 in DNA: TGCAGCGTTGCCCGGACAGGGCCATCCTACGAGCAGTACTTC.

The rearrangement uses TRBV6-1 and TRBJ1-2, with a weak D call TRBD1 (6 bases). The CDR3 contains 16 residues. Germline-derived CDR1 and CDR2 are MNHNS and SASEGT. The V end lost 4 bases, the J end lost 0 bases, and 15 bases lay between the germline ends. The CDR3 DNA sequence: TGTGCCAGCAGTGCAAGTCCCGGGACAACTAACTATGGCTACACCTTC. Residues: CASSASPGTTNYGYTF.

This chain joins TRBV19 and TRBJ2-2, with TRBD1 matching 10 bases. The CDR3 is 17 residues long. In germline, CDR1 is LNHDA, CDR2 SQIVND (reference sequence). Trimming cost V 5 bases and J 1 base; bases outside gene matches: 7. CDR3 protein: CASSGTRTGGNTGELFF. The CDR3 DNA reads TGTGCCAGTAGTGGAACTAGGACAGGGGGGAACACCGGGGAGCTGTTTTTT.

This clone has just one count. The V call is TRBV19, the J call TRBJ2-5; possibly TRBD2 for D (5 bases). The CDR3 runs 13 residues. Trimming left V 6 bases short and J 2 bases short, with 10 bases between. The germline gives CDR1 LNHDA, CDR2 SQIVND (reference sequence). The CDR3: CASRRSGQETQYF. The CDR3 DNA reads as TGTGCCAGTAGACGGTCGGGGCAAGAGACCCAGTACTTC.

The genes are TRBV15 and TRBJ1-5; perhaps TRBD1 as D (6 bases). Trimming left V 0 bases short and J 7 bases short, with 19 bases between. CDR3 size: 17 residues. From germline, CDR1 is LNHNV and CDR2 YYDKDF (reference sequence). DNA for the CDR3: TGTGCCACCAGCAGAGATCTCGGAACAGGGAGCGAGCAGCCCCAGCATTTT. Translation gives CATSRDLGTGSEQPQHF.

V usage is TRBV19 and J usage is TRBJ2-3; 9 bases fit TRBD2. CDR1 LNHDA and CDR2 SQIVND come from the germline V gene (reference sequence). With V trimmed by 6 bases and J by 4 bases, 8 bases remained unmatched. The CDR3 extends over 15 amino acids. This CDR3 reads CASRKPGLAADTQYF. For the CDR3, the DNA is TGTGCCAGTAGGAAACCGGGACTAGCAGCAGATACGCAGTATTTT.

V gene TRBV30 combines with J gene TRBJ2-7; 15 bases match TRBD2. This CDR3 region has 17 residues. Germline V gene sequence: CDR1 GTSNPN, CDR2 SVGIG (reference sequence). With V trimmed by 3 bases and J by 3 bases, 9 bases remained unmatched. The CDR3 loop is CAWSLGLAGGYLYEQYF. CDR3 bases: TGTGCCTGGAGCCTGGGACTAGCGGGAGGTTACCTCTACGAGCAGTACTTC.

This clone was observed a single time. This chain links TRBV27 with TRBJ2-7; D not resolved. The CDR3 is 13 amino acids. The germline V and J ends were trimmed by 1 base and 2 bases, with 6 bases remaining between them. Germline V gene lookup returns CDR1 MNHEY and CDR2 SMNVEV (reference sequence). The DNA of the CDR3 is TGTGCCAGCAGTTTATGGGCTACCTACGAGCAGTACTTC. Translation: CASSLWATYEQYF.

CDR3 in DNA: TGTGCCAGTAACTGGAACACTGAAGCTTTCTTT. Its protein is CASNWNTEAFF. This chain links TRBV30 with TRBJ1-1, with D hard to call. V was cut by 8 bases and J by 1 base, with 8 bases left in between. The CDR3 loop spans 11 amino acids. From germline, CDR1 is GTSNPN and CDR2 SVGIG (reference sequence).

V gene TRBV29-1 combines with J gene TRBJ2-5; a possible D gene is TRBD1 (5 bases). The DNA matches TRBJ2-7 better at its end, which makes the J call doubtful. The CDR3 has 12 amino acids. The V gene's germline CDR1 is SQVTM and CDR2 ANQGSEA. CDR3 in DNA: TGCAGCGTTGTGGACAACTCCTACGAGCAGTACTTC. This translates into CSVVDNSYEQYF.

This clone appeared a single time. The chain joins TRBV27 to TRBJ1-5, with TRBD1 as a possible D gene (6 bases). The V end was cut by 2 bases, the J end by 6 bases, with 11 bases between. CDR3 length: 14 residues. Germline V gene sequence: CDR1 MNHEY, CDR2 SMNVEV (reference sequence). The CDR3 loop reads CASSLQGFGQPQHF. The CDR3 DNA sequence: TGTGCCAGCAGTTTACAGGGGTTCGGTCAGCCCCAGCATTTT.

This clone showed up just a few times. This chain links TRBV6-5 with TRBJ2-1; 15 bases agree with TRBD2. The ends lost 6 bases at V and 7 bases at J; junction bases unmatched: 4. There are 15 residues in the CDR3. Germline values: CDR1 MNHEY, CDR2 SVGAGI. CDR3 amino acids: CASSRGTSGRNEQFF. CDR3 coding DNA: TGTGCCAGCAGCCGGGGGACTAGCGGGAGGAATGAGCAGTTCTTC.

The V and J genes are TRBV9 and TRBJ2-1; 8 nucleotides line up with TRBD2. CDR3 length: 16 amino acids. V lost 3 bases, J lost 3 bases, and 8 bases stayed unmatched. Germline V lookup: CDR1 SGDLS, CDR2 YYNGEE. This CDR3 is CASSGKAGAYYNEQFF. CDR3 in DNA: TGTGCCAGCAGCGGAAAAGCGGGAGCCTACTACAATGAGCAGTTCTTC.

This sequence joins TRBV7-9 and TRBJ2-7; perhaps TRBD2 as D (6 bases). This CDR3 is 13 amino acids long. Germline V gene sequence: CDR1 SEHNR, CDR2 FQNEAQ (reference sequence). V was clipped by 5 bases and J by 5 bases, with 13 bases between them. The CDR3 nucleotides are TGTGCCAGCAGCCCCACCCGGGAGCACGAGCAGTACTTC. As protein: CASSPTREHEQYF.

J is TRBJ2-7 and V is TRBV19; a weak D match, TRBD1 (5 bases). The germline V gene has CDR1 LNHDA and CDR2 SQIVND (reference sequence). The CDR3 is 13 amino acids. Trimming stripped 3 bases from V and 6 bases from J, with 12 bases between. For the CDR3, the DNA is TGTGCCAGTAGTATCACAGGATCTGGCGAGCAGTACTTC. This encodes CASSITGSGEQYF.

The chain carries TRBV5-1 and TRBJ2-5, with 8 positions matching TRBD1. V trimming: 3 bases; J trimming: 5 bases; junction bases outside the gene matches: 6. Germline loops: CDR1 SGHRS, CDR2 YFSETQ. The CDR3 covers 14 residues. The chain's CDR3 is CASSSGQGLETQYF. The CDR3 DNA is TGCGCCAGCAGCTCTGGACAGGGTTTGGAGACCCAGTACTTC.

The rearrangement links TRBV6-1 to TRBJ2-7; a possible D gene is TRBD2 (6 bases). The CDR3 spans 13 residues. Trimming stripped 0 bases from V and 3 bases from J, with 6 bases between. Germline V CDR1 and CDR2: MNHNS, SASEGT. The CDR3: CASSEAGLYEQYF. CDR3 nucleotide sequence: TGTGCCAGCAGTGAAGCGGGACTCTACGAGCAGTACTTC.